This T cell receptor (beta chain) was sequenced for a study of blood T cell repertoires in COVID-19. The assay was immunoSEQ multiplex PCR, and TCRdb's table has in-frame clones only and misses some. The repertoire includes approximately 470,000 clones, 80% to 90% of them detected once, and 3.2% sits in the top ten. Sequences were obtained from peripheral blood. This TCR was recovered from a human donor in a cohort sampled during active COVID-19.

CDR3 amino acids: CASTEGLAPYEQYF. CDR3 bases: TGTGCCAGCACTGAAGGACTAGCCCCCTACGAGCAGTACTTC. This rearrangement joins TRBV11-2 to TRBJ2-7, with 8 bases fitting TRBD2. CDR1 and CDR2 from the germline V gene are SGHAT and FQNNGV. V was clipped by 7 bases and J by 2 bases; unmatched bases: 7. This CDR3 contains 14 residues. The whole variable domain, filled in from reference TRBV11-2 and TRBJ2-7, reads EAGVAQSPRYKIIEKRQSVAFWCNPISGHATLYWYQQILGQGPKLLIQFQNNGVVDDSQLPKDRFSAERLKGVDSTLKIQPAKLEDSAVYLCASTEGLAPYEQYFGPGTRLTVT.